The 6 T cell receptor beta chains reported below all come from one sample, sequenced in a study of T cells in narcolepsy. Assay used: immunoSEQ multiplex PCR; TCRdb lists only in-frame clones, some missing. The profile shows over 25,000 clones, approximately 87% of them singletons. The sequencing sample was made of CD45RA- memory CD4+ T cells from PBMCs. Every receptor here comes from a human donor with narcolepsy.

This clone was detected a few times. The V gene is TRBV6-5, the J gene TRBJ1-2; 7 bases map to TRBD1. J was trimmed by 6 bases and V by 6 bases; bases with no gene match: 10. This CDR3 has 14 residues. Germline loops: CDR1 MNHEY, CDR2 SVGAGI. The CDR3 region has the DNA TGTGCCAGCAGAAAGGGACAGCCCCGAAATGGCTACACCTTC. Its protein is CASRKGQPRNGYTF.

This clone has just one count. This chain uses TRBV7-8 with TRBJ2-2; 12 nucleotides agree with TRBD2. The CDR3 length is 17 residues. V trimming: 5 bases; J trimming: 7 bases; junction bases outside the gene matches: 11. Germline V gives CDR1 SGHVS, CDR2 FQNEAQ. The CDR3 sequence: CASSPSSGGALSGELFF. DNA of the CDR3: TGTGCCAGCAGCCCCTCTAGCGGGGGGGCCTTGAGCGGGGAGCTGTTTTTT.

The V call is TRBV6-6, the J call TRBJ2-7; 8 positions agree with TRBD2. The CDR3 contains 15 residues. Germline loops: CDR1 MNHNY, CDR2 SVGAGI (reference sequence). Trimming removed 8 bases from V and 5 bases from J; junction bases left unmatched: 14. In nucleotides, the CDR3 is TGTGCCAGCCATGCGGCCTACGGGGGGGCAAACGAGCAGTACTTC. It translates to CASHAAYGGANEQYF.

This sequence joins TRBV2 and TRBJ1-5; D not certain. Germline V gene data show CDR1 as SNHLY and CDR2 as FYNNEI. V was shortened by 4 bases and J by 7 bases, with 11 bases between the two germline ends. The CDR3 sequence is 13 residues long. As DNA, the CDR3 is TGTGCCAGCAGTGTTCGGGAGGTCCAGCCCCAGCATTTT. Translated: CASSVREVQPQHF.

The V call is TRBV28, the J call TRBJ1-1, with no clear D. CDR3 size: 14 residues. Germline assignment: CDR1 MDHEN and CDR2 SYDVKM. Trimming left V 1 base short and J 1 base short, with 7 bases between. Written as DNA, the CDR3 is TGTGCCAGCAGTTTATTACAGAGGAACACTGAAGCTTTCTTT. Translating it yields CASSLLQRNTEAFF.

The V and J genes are TRBV18 and TRBJ2-1; D remains unclear. There are 12 residues in the CDR3. Germline V gives CDR1 KGHSH, CDR2 LQKENI. The V end lost 3 bases, the J end lost 6 bases, and 6 bases lay between the germline ends. CDR3 DNA sequence: TGTGCCAGCTCACCGGGGTTCAATGAGCAGTTCTTC. Translated: CASSPGFNEQFF.